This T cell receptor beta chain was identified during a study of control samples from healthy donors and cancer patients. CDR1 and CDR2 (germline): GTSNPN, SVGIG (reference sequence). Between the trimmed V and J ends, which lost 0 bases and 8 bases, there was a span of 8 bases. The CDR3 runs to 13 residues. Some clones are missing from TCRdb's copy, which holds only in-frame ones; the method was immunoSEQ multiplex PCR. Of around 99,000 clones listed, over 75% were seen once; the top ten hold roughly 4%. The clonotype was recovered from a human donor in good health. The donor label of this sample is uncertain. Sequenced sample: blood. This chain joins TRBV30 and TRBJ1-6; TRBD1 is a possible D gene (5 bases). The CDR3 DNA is TGTGCCTGGAGTGTACAGGTGGATTCACCCCTCCACTTT. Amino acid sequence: CAWSVQVDSPLHF. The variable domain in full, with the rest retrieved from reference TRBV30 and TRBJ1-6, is SQTIHQWPATLVQPVGSPLSLECTVEGTSNPNLYWYRQAAGRGLQLLFYSVGIGQISSEVPQNLSASRPQDRQFILSSKKLLLSDSGFYLCAWSVQVDSPLHFGNGTRLTVT.